The sequence of this T cell receptor beta chain was determined in a study of blood T cell repertoires in COVID-19. While infection was still active, Seattle patients were enrolled and then followed longitudinally. Measured with immunoSEQ multiplex PCR; TCRdb has only the in-frame clones, and not every one. The sample records 150,000 to 200,000 clones, approximately 78% being singletons. Trimming pared 4 bases from V and 7 bases from J, leaving 17 bases between. The CDR3 is made up of 14 amino acids. Germline CDR1 MNHEY, CDR2 SVGEGT. The rearrangement joins TRBV6-2 or TRBV6-3 to TRBJ2-7; the D gene is possibly TRBD2 (6 bases). The sample was peripheral blood. The receptor comes from a woman aged 80 or over with COVID-19, enrolled during active disease. The CDR3 is CASSSLGLREEQYF. The CDR3 nucleotides are TGTGCCAGCAGTTCCTTGGGACTTCGGGAAGAGCAGTACTTC.